The 10 T cell receptor beta chains given below trace back to one sample, sequenced in a study of OX40 agonist ivuxolimab in advanced cancers. The assay was immunoSEQ multiplex PCR, and TCRdb's table has in-frame clones only and misses some. Among tens of thousands of clones, about 78% were seen once, and the ten largest hold over 4.5%. Specimen: CD4+ or CD8+ T cells sorted from blood, collected in a trial of the OX40 agonist ivuxolimab. These receptors originate from an adult with an advanced solid tumor such as melanoma, head and neck, liver or kidney cancer.

The CDR3 DNA follows: TGCAGCGTTGAAGAGATCGTTCAGGGCGAAAAACTGTTTTTT. Translated, it gives CSVEEIVQGEKLFF. The chain has TRBV29-1 and TRBJ1-4; D might be TRBD1 (5 bases). Germline V CDR1 and CDR2: SQVTM, ANQGSEA. The CDR3 is 14 residues long. The V and J ends lost 0 bases and 8 bases respectively, with 13 bases between them.

The rearrangement joins TRBV4-3 to TRBJ1-1, with unresolved D. This CDR3 comprises 16 residues. CDR1 is LGHNA and CDR2 is YSLEER in the germline V gene. V lost 0 bases to trimming and J lost 0 bases, with 11 bases between them. The CDR3 DNA follows: TGCGCCAGCAGCCAAGATCATGCAGGACTGAACACTGAAGCTTTCTTT. Translation: CASSQDHAGLNTEAFF.

The chain joins TRBV4-2 to TRBJ2-1, with 14 bases matching TRBD2. CDR3 length equals 17 residues. CDR1 LGHNA and CDR2 YNFKEQ come from the germline V gene. The trim removed 0 bases at V and 9 bases at J, leaving 7 bases unmatched. The CDR3 reads CASSQDIGGLAGVEQFF. The CDR3 coding sequence is TGTGCCAGCAGCCAAGATATCGGGGGACTAGCGGGAGTTGAGCAGTTCTTC.

CDR3: CASTKGGANPFYEQYF. In DNA, the CDR3 is TGTGCCAGCACCAAGGGGGGGGCGAACCCCTTTTACGAGCAGTACTTC. V is TRBV7-9 and J is TRBJ2-7, with D possibly TRBD2 on 7 matching bases. Germline CDR1 reads SEHNR; CDR2 reads FQNEAQ (reference sequence). Trimming removed 7 bases from V and 4 bases from J, with 23 bases in between. The CDR3 has 16 amino acids.

The J gene is TRBJ1-2, the V gene TRBV7-2, with 7 nucleotides matching TRBD1. The CDR3 runs to 14 residues. Unmatched junction bases numbered 7, after V lost 5 bases and J lost 4 bases. CDR1 is SGHTA, CDR2 FQGNSA, per germline. The CDR3 here is CASSTQQGIYGYTF. For the CDR3, the DNA is TGTGCCAGCAGCACCCAACAGGGGATCTATGGCTACACCTTC.

The count of this clone is one. The CDR3 protein is CASSLVRANVLTF. CDR3 nucleotide sequence: TGTGCCAGCAGCTTAGTCCGGGCCAACGTCCTGACTTTC. This chain connects TRBV7-2 to TRBJ2-6, with D unresolved. This CDR3 has 13 residues. Trimming took 1 base from V and 5 from J, leaving 3 bases between them. Germline CDR1 is SGHTA and CDR2 is FQGNSA.

In regard to this clone: An end of the junction differs from the germline gene, which may be a read error. The V gene is TRBV7-8, the J gene TRBJ2-7; 7 bases are shared with TRBD1. Germline V gene data show CDR1 as SGHVS and CDR2 as FQNEAQ. This CDR3 has 13 amino acids. CDR3 in DNA: TGTGCCAGCAGCTTAGTCGTGGGGACAGAGGACAACTTC. As protein: CASSLVVGTEDNF.

The genes are TRBV14 and TRBJ1-2, with D tentatively TRBD1 (6 bases). CDR1 is SGHDN and CDR2 is FVKESK in the germline V gene. V shed 0 bases and J shed 3 bases, with 11 bases lying between them. The CDR3 is 15 residues long. The CDR3 loop reads CASSQDLEGDYGYTF. CDR3 DNA sequence: TGTGCCAGCAGCCAAGATTTGGAGGGGGACTATGGCTACACCTTC.

V gene TRBV6-5 combines with J gene TRBJ1-2; possibly TRBD1 for D (6 bases). V was cut by 6 bases and J by 6 bases, with 17 bases left in between. The CDR3 is made up of 14 amino acids. Per germline, CDR1 MNHEY and CDR2 SVGAGI. This chain's CDR3 is CASSLGQKQNGYTF. In DNA, the CDR3 is TGTGCCAGCAGCCTCGGACAGAAACAGAATGGCTACACCTTC.

The chain links TRBV27 to TRBJ2-1; 9 bases line up with TRBD2. Germline trimming cut 6 bases from V and 7 bases from J; bases unmatched to any gene: 4. The germline V gene has CDR1 MNHEY and CDR2 SMNVEV (reference sequence). This CDR3 is built from 13 residues. CDR3 nucleotide sequence: TGTGCCAGCAGGAGGACTAGCGTGAATGAGCAGTTCTTC. It codes for CASRRTSVNEQFF.